Presented here are 17 T cell receptor beta chains from one specimen sequenced in a study of CD8+CD57+ T cells in acquired aplastic anemia. The patients chosen for sequencing had shown expansion of CD8+CD57+ cells (detected by flow cytometry). TCR beta VDJ and CDR3 were profiled, and genomic DNA was the template. TCRdb re-analysed the reads in MiXCR, keeping a single row per CDR3 protein. Counted here are over 150,000 distinct CDR3 sequences, over 55% occurring once; the ten biggest clones make up 45% to 60%. The sample comprised sorted CD4+, CD8+, or CD8+CD57+ T cells (not recorded which) from PBMCs. The receptors here all came from a human donor with aplastic anemia.

This clonotype turned up a few times. The chain couples TRBV10-1 to TRBJ1-5; a possible D gene is TRBD1 (5 bases). CDR3 length equals 12 residues. The germline gives CDR1 WNHNN, CDR2 SYGVQD (reference sequence). The V end lost 3 bases, the J end lost 9 bases, and 9 bases lay between the germline ends. CDR3 in amino acids: CASSDGGAPQHF. DNA of the CDR3: TGCGCCAGCAGTGACGGGGGTGCGCCCCAGCATTTT.

In nucleotides, the CDR3 is TGCAGCGTTGCAGGGACTGGAAACACCATATATTTT. Translation: CSVAGTGNTIYF. This sequence joins TRBV29-1 and TRBJ1-3, with D perhaps matching TRBD1 (5 bases). The CDR3 is made up of 12 amino acids. Germline V gene lookup returns CDR1 SQVTM and CDR2 ANQGSEA. The V and J ends lost 4 bases and 2 bases respectively, with 6 bases between them.

This clonotype occurred a few times. The chain combines TRBV6-4 with TRBJ2-2; 9 bases are a match to TRBD2. V lost 2 bases to trimming and J lost 3 bases; unmatched junction nucleotides: 4. This CDR3 is built from 16 residues. Germline CDR1 reads MRHNA; CDR2 reads SNTAGT. In DNA, the CDR3 is TGTGCCAGCAGTGACACTAGCGGGCGGGACACCGGGGAGCTGTTTTTT. This encodes CASSDTSGRDTGELFF.

Only a few counts were recorded for this clonotype. The rearrangement links TRBV15 to TRBJ2-7, with D unclear. The germline V and J ends were trimmed by 4 bases and 1 base, with 8 bases remaining between them. This CDR3 region has 13 residues. Per germline, CDR1 LNHNV and CDR2 YYDKDF (reference sequence). The CDR3 sequence is CATSTEPSYEQYF. In DNA, the CDR3 is TGTGCCACCAGCACGGAACCTTCCTACGAGCAGTACTTC.

CDR3 loop: CASNQFNQPQHF. The CDR3, as DNA: TGTGCCAGTAACCAGTTCAATCAGCCCCAGCATTTT. This chain uses TRBV19 with TRBJ1-5, with no clear D. Germline assignment: CDR1 LNHDA and CDR2 SQIVND (reference sequence). Trimming cost V 7 bases and J 3 bases, with 7 bases left between them. CDR3 size: 12 residues.

The sample holds a few counts of this clonotype. The V and J genes are TRBV9 and TRBJ2-2; 7 bases line up with TRBD2. V shed 0 bases and J 5 bases; nucleotides not matched to a gene: 4. In germline, CDR1 is SGDLS, CDR2 YYNGEE. This CDR3 comprises 15 residues. For the CDR3, the DNA is TGTGCCAGCAGCGTAGTCCCAGCGGGAACCGGGGAGCTGTTTTTT. This gives the protein CASSVVPAGTGELFF.

This chain joins TRBV19 and TRBJ2-3; D may match TRBD1 or TRBD2 (5 bases each). The germline gives CDR1 LNHDA, CDR2 SQIVND (reference sequence). The CDR3 is 13 amino acids. Trimming took off 6 bases at V and 3 bases at J, with 10 bases between the two ends. CDR3 region: CASRGVGTDTQYF. The CDR3 DNA follows: TGTGCCAGTAGGGGGGTGGGGACAGATACGCAGTATTTT.

This clonotype was seen more than once but under ten times. The rearrangement links TRBV20-1 to TRBJ2-1, with D maybe TRBD2 (5 bases). The CDR3 is made up of 11 amino acids. In germline, CDR1 is DFQATT, CDR2 SNEGSKA (reference sequence). Trimming pared 5 bases from V and 4 bases from J, leaving 6 bases between. The CDR3 reads CSAGEYNEQFF. The DNA of the CDR3 is TGCAGTGCTGGGGAGTACAATGAGCAGTTCTTC.

The gene calls are TRBV7-9 and TRBJ1-1, with D perhaps TRBD1 (6 bases). The germline CDR1 and CDR2 sequences are SEHNR and FQNEAQ (reference sequence). The CDR3 contains 18 residues. With 5 bases removed from V and 0 bases from J, the gap between germline ends came to 22 bases. The CDR3 protein is CASSRRGAQGTMNTEAFF. CDR3 bases: TGTGCCAGCAGCCGCCGGGGGGCCCAGGGGACCATGAACACTGAAGCTTTCTTT.

The chain employs TRBV9 and TRBJ2-3; no clear D. The V end was cut by 3 bases, the J end by 3 bases, with 20 bases between. Germline lookup yields CDR1 SGDLS and CDR2 YYNGEE. CDR3 length: 17 amino acids. The CDR3 DNA reads TGTGCCAGCAGCGCCGCCTTATTAGCCTGGGGAACAGATACGCAGTATTTT. Amino acids: CASSAALLAWGTDTQYF. Complete variable domain (other parts from reference TRBV9 and TRBJ2-3): DSGVTQTPKHLITATGQRVTLRCSPRSGDLSVYWYQQSLDQGLQFLIQYYNGEERAKGNILERFSAQQFPDLHSELNLSSLELGDSALYFCASSAALLAWGTDTQYFGPGTRLTVL.

This clonotype was recorded only once. One end of the junction varies from germline; a read error may be responsible. This sequence joins TRBV10-3 and TRBJ2-1, with D perhaps assigned TRBD1 or TRBD2 (5 bases each). The V gene's germline CDR1 is ENHRY and CDR2 SYGVKD. This CDR3 is 14 amino acids long. CDR3 region: CAITSGTEENEQFF. In nucleotides, the CDR3 is TGTGCTATCACATCCGGGACGGAGGAAAATGAGCAGTTCTTC.

This clonotype came up once. The chain employs TRBV2 and TRBJ1-2, with D unresolved. The V gene's germline CDR1 is SNHLY and CDR2 FYNNEI. The V end lost 4 bases, the J end lost 8 bases, and 8 bases lay between the germline ends. CDR3 length: 11 amino acids. CDR3 sequence reads: CASSGMGGYTF. The CDR3 DNA is TGTGCCAGCAGTGGAATGGGGGGCTACACCTTC.

Concerning this clonotype: At one of its ends the junction is not consistent with the germline gene, which may arise from a read error. This rearrangement joins TRBV7-9 to TRBJ2-1, with unresolved D. The CDR3 length is 13 residues. In germline, CDR1 is SEHNR, CDR2 FQNEAQ (reference sequence). The CDR3 protein is CASSLPAAAEQFF. The DNA for the CDR3 is TGTGCTAGCAGCTTACCTGCGGCGGCCGAGCAGTTCTTC.

The genes are TRBV7-2 and TRBJ2-7; TRBD1 matches at 8 bases. Germline loops: CDR1 SGHTA, CDR2 FQGNSA. This CDR3 region has 16 residues. V dropped 5 bases and J dropped 0; count of bases not matched to a gene: 9. This chain's CDR3 is CASSRTGTGSSYEQYF. CDR3 in DNA: TGTGCCAGCAGCAGAACCGGGACAGGAAGCTCCTACGAGCAGTACTTC. Together with reference TRBV7-2 and TRBJ2-7, the CDR3 gives the full variable domain: GAGVSQSPSNKVTEKGKDVELRCDPISGHTALYWYRQSLGQGLEFLIYFQGNSAPDKSGLPSDRFSAERTGGSVSTLTIQRTQQEDSAVYLCASSRTGTGSSYEQYFGPGTRLTVT.

In DNA, the CDR3 is TGTGCCAGCAGTCGCTTTAGGGACATGAAAGAGACCCAGTACTTC. It encodes CASSRFRDMKETQYF. The chain carries TRBV2 and TRBJ2-5, with a weak D call TRBD1 (6 bases). From germline, CDR1 is SNHLY and CDR2 FYNNEI. The CDR3 is made up of 15 amino acids. V was cut by 5 bases and J by 3 bases, with 16 bases left in between.

V usage is TRBV19 and J usage is TRBJ2-2; a possible D gene is TRBD1 (7 bases). The CDR3 consists of 17 residues. Trimming took off 2 bases at V and 6 bases at J, with 19 bases between the two ends. In germline, CDR1 is LNHDA, CDR2 SQIVND (reference sequence). This CDR3 is CASSIWGGQDGSGELFF. CDR3 DNA: TGTGCCAGTAGTATATGGGGAGGACAGGACGGGTCCGGGGAGCTGTTTTTT.

This clonotype was counted between two and nine times. The CDR3 spells CASSLPGRGLNEQFF. The CDR3 DNA follows: TGTGCCAGCAGCCTACCGGGACGTGGACTTAATGAGCAGTTCTTC. J is TRBJ2-1 and V is TRBV9; TRBD1 or TRBD2 may be the D gene (5 bases each). Deletions cut 4 bases from V and 7 bases from J, with 18 bases between. This CDR3 has 15 residues. The V gene's germline CDR1 is SGDLS and CDR2 YYNGEE.